These 13 T cell receptor beta chains share one sample of origin, sequenced in a study of T cells in Graves' hyperthyroidism and ophthalmopathy. Researchers amplified the TCR beta CDR3 regions from RNA transcripts. First-round RT-PCR with HTBI primers amplified the TCR CDR3 region. TCRdb re-derived calls from the multiplex PCR reads in MiXCR, one entry per CDR3 protein. The sample contains approximately 370,000 distinct CDR3 sequences, about 17% of which appear only once. Source material: blood. These receptors were obtained from a woman between 25 and 40 years old with Graves' hyperthyroidism that later progressed to Graves' ophthalmopathy.

This clonotype was recorded a few times. This chain uses TRBV11-2 with TRBJ1-3; a weak D match, TRBD1 (6 bases). Germline assignment: CDR1 SGHAT and CDR2 FQNNGV. This CDR3 has 18 residues. Trimming took off 1 base at V and 0 bases at J, with 16 bases between the two ends. This chain's CDR3 is CASSLVPSTGRSGNTIYF. The CDR3 bases are TGTGCCAGCAGCTTAGTCCCTTCGACAGGCCGCTCTGGAAACACCATATATTTT.

This clonotype was found many times. V usage is TRBV12-3 or TRBV12-4 and J usage is TRBJ2-3, with a possible D match to TRBD1 (5 bases). CDR3 size: 14 residues. Trimming took off 7 bases at V and 2 bases at J, with 13 bases between the two ends. Here the CDR3 reads CASTTGRITDTQYF. CDR3 bases: TGTGCCAGCACCACAGGTCGAATCACAGATACGCAGTATTTT.

At least ten counts were recorded for this clonotype. The chain uses TRBV10-3 and TRBJ1-5; tentatively, D is TRBD1 (5 bases). CDR3 length: 14 amino acids. Per germline, CDR1 ENHRY and CDR2 SYGVKD. Between the trimmed V and J ends, which lost 7 bases and 3 bases, there was a span of 13 bases. The CDR3, as DNA: TGTGCCATCAAACCCACAGGTGACAATCAGCCCCAGCATTTT. It codes for CAIKPTGDNQPQHF.

This clonotype was recorded many times. This CDR3 is CASSDAGSYNEQFF. As DNA, the CDR3 is TGTGCCAGCAGTGATGCTGGCTCCTACAATGAGCAGTTCTTC. V and J are TRBV2 and TRBJ2-1, with D unclear. CDR1 is SNHLY, CDR2 FYNNEI, per germline. This CDR3 comprises 14 residues. Trimming took 3 bases from V and 0 from J, leaving 6 bases between them.

V usage is TRBV4-1 and J usage is TRBJ1-2; D not certain. Deletions cut 1 base from V and 8 bases from J, with 17 bases between. CDR1 MGHRA and CDR2 YSYEKL come from the germline V gene. This CDR3 contains 15 residues. CDR3 bases: TGCGCCAGCAGCCAAGTTGACCGACCTAAGGGAGGCTACACCTTC. Its protein product is CASSQVDRPKGGYTF.

The gene calls are TRBV28 and TRBJ1-2, with 7 bases aligning to TRBD1. V lost 6 bases, J lost 8 bases, and 9 bases stayed unmatched. Germline loops: CDR1 MDHEN, CDR2 SYDVKM. This CDR3 is built from 13 residues. CDR3 region: CASSAGTVGGYTF. CDR3 bases: TGTGCCAGCAGCGCCGGGACAGTAGGAGGCTACACCTTC.

The chain uses TRBV12-3 or TRBV12-4 and TRBJ2-1; D ambiguous. The V and J ends lost 11 bases and 7 bases respectively, with 12 bases between them. The CDR3 length is 11 residues. CDR3 DNA sequence: TGTGCCGTTTCTAGTAGGAATGAGCAGTTCTTC. Protein sequence: CAVSSRNEQFF.

The chain carries TRBV5-8 and TRBJ2-7; 10 bases map to TRBD1. The CDR3 spans 15 residues. V shed 0 bases, J shed 4 bases, and the junction held 4 bases outside the gene matches. CDR1 is SGHTS, CDR2 YDEGEE, per germline. DNA for the CDR3: TGTGCCAGCAGCTTGGGGGGGACAGGGGATTACGAGCAGTACTTC. Translation: CASSLGGTGDYEQYF.

The rearrangement joins TRBV6-1 to TRBJ2-1; 9 bases line up with TRBD2. This CDR3 spans 15 amino acids. With V trimmed by 6 bases and J by 4 bases, 7 bases remained unmatched. Per germline, CDR1 MNHNS and CDR2 SASEGT. CDR3 sequence (DNA): TGTGCCAGCAGAACAGCGGGAGGACCATACAATGAGCAGTTCTTC. Translating gives CASRTAGGPYNEQFF.

The chain couples TRBV2 to TRBJ2-3, with 11 bases identical to TRBD2. CDR1 and CDR2 (germline): SNHLY, FYNNEI. CDR3 length: 16 amino acids. Unmatched junction bases numbered 9, after V lost 7 bases and J lost 3 bases. This CDR3 reads CASKETSGSRTDTQYF. The DNA for the CDR3 is TGTGCCAGCAAGGAAACTAGCGGGAGTCGGACAGATACGCAGTATTTT. The complete variable domain, with remaining parts taken from reference TRBV2 and TRBJ2-3, reads EPEVTQTPSHQVTQMGQEVILRCVPISNHLYFYWYRQILGQKVEFLVSFYNNEISEKSEIFDDQFSVERPDGSNFTLKIRSTKLEDSAMYFCASKETSGSRTDTQYFGPGTRLTVL.

This chain joins TRBV5-4 and TRBJ2-7, with D possibly matching TRBD2 (6 bases). The CDR3 consists of 15 residues. Germline assignment: CDR1 SGHNT and CDR2 YYREEE (reference sequence). V was clipped by 5 bases and J by 2 bases, with 17 bases between them. This chain's CDR3 is CASREGAPGTYEQYF. In DNA form, the CDR3 reads TGTGCCAGCAGGGAGGGCGCCCCAGGGACCTACGAGCAGTACTTC.

The gene calls are TRBV5-1 and TRBJ2-1; D assignment may be TRBD1 or TRBD2 (5 bases each). Looked up from germline, CDR1 is SGHRS and CDR2 is YFSETQ. V gave up 4 bases and J gave up 4 bases, with 15 bases separating them. This CDR3 comprises 15 residues. The CDR3 protein is CASSNLPGPYNEQFF. CDR3 DNA sequence: TGCGCCAGCAGCAATCTCCCGGGGCCATACAATGAGCAGTTCTTC.

This clonotype occurred once. Possible read error: a much larger clone is one base away. The chain links TRBV27 to TRBJ1-1; 8 bases are a match to TRBD1. The germline CDR1 and CDR2 sequences are MNHEY and SMNVEV (reference sequence). This CDR3 is built from 14 residues. The trim removed 6 bases at V and 4 bases at J, leaving 7 bases unmatched. The CDR3 here is CASSYRGGSTEAFF. The DNA of the CDR3 is TGTGCCAGCAGCTACAGGGGGGGTAGCACTGAAGCTTTCTTT.